This paragraph covers one T cell receptor beta chain sequence. The data stem from a study of T cell changes during pregnancy in multiple sclerosis. Sequencing used immunoSEQ multiplex PCR; TCRdb keeps in-frame clones, though not all of them. The profile shows tens of thousands of clones, approximately 90% of them singletons. Trimming removed 6 bases from V and 6 bases from J, with 11 bases in between. CDR1 and CDR2 (germline): SGHTA, FQGNSA. The CDR3 contains 13 residues. Sequencing used peripheral blood, obtained before pregnancy. V and J are TRBV7-2 and TRBJ2-2; D perhaps matches TRBD1 (6 bases). The clonotype originates from a female donor with multiple sclerosis, enrolled in a pregnancy study. CDR3 sequence reads: CASSYNRAGELFF. For the CDR3, the DNA is TGTGCCAGCAGTTATAACAGGGCCGGGGAGCTGTTTTTT. The whole variable domain, remainder taken from reference TRBV7-2 and TRBJ2-2, is GAGVSQSPSNKVTEKGKDVELRCDPISGHTALYWYRQSLGQGLEFLIYFQGNSAPDKSGLPSDRFSAERTGGSVSTLTIQRTQQEDSAVYLCASSYNRAGELFFGEGSRLTVL.